The source of this T cell receptor (beta chain) is a study of cytomegalovirus exposure and HLA in healthy donors. Amplification used 60 Vbeta primers and 13 Jbeta primers. Assay: immunoSEQ multiplex PCR; the TCRdb copy retains only in-frame clones and omits some. The sample has 140,000 to 150,000 clones, about a tenth seen once. In this sample, this clone turned up a few times. Antigen specificity is unknown. General study points: Follow-up analysis found HLA locus-dependent TCR association rates, highest for DRB1 and lowest for HLA-C.

Germline CDR1 SGHKS, CDR2 YYEKEE (reference sequence). Losses at the gene ends were 3 bases for V and 2 bases for J; bases not matched to a gene: 5. CDR3 length: 16 residues. Specimen: PBMCs. This sequence joins TRBV5-5 and TRBJ2-3, with TRBD2 matching over 11 bases. This TCR was sampled from a male donor in good health and CMV-seronegative. The CDR3 loop reads CASSSRLAGTTDTQYF. In DNA form, the CDR3 reads TGTGCCAGCAGCTCAAGACTAGCGGGGACCACAGATACGCAGTATTTT.